Following are 18 T cell receptor beta chains from one sample sequenced in a study of blood T cell repertoires in COVID-19. Produced via immunoSEQ multiplex PCR; TCRdb's table is partial and in-frame only. This repertoire shows roughly 350,000 clones, 80% to 90% found once; its top ten account for roughly 10%. The sample was peripheral blood. The source of these receptors is a woman aged 30 to 39 with COVID-19, enrolled during active disease.

In this sample, this clone turned up once. This chain joins TRBV28 and TRBJ2-2, with D maybe TRBD1 (6 bases). V lost 7 bases and J lost 5, with 14 bases in between. CDR1 is MDHEN and CDR2 is SYDVKM in the germline V gene. The CDR3 extends over 14 amino acids. CDR3 nucleotides: TGTGCCAGCAAGGAACAGGGTGGAACCGGGGAGCTGTTTTTT. Amino acid sequence: CASKEQGGTGELFF. The full variable domain, its missing parts supplied by reference TRBV28 and TRBJ2-2, is DVKVTQSSRYLVKRTGEKVFLECVQDMDHENMFWYRQDPGLGLRLIYFSYDVKMKEKGDIPEGYSVSREKKERFSLILESASTNQTSMYLCASKEQGGTGELFFGEGSRLTVL.

The V gene is TRBV4-1, the J gene TRBJ2-4, with a tentative D call TRBD1 (5 bases). Trimming shortened V by 0 bases and J by 0 bases, and 12 bases separated the two germline ends. The length of the CDR3 is 17 residues. Germline loops: CDR1 MGHRA, CDR2 YSYEKL. The CDR3 is CASSQDQGTLAKNIQYF. CDR3 nucleotide sequence: TGCGCCAGCAGCCAAGATCAGGGCACATTAGCCAAAAACATTCAGTACTTC.

V is TRBV27 and J is TRBJ2-7; 9 bases align to TRBD2. This CDR3 contains 14 residues. Trimming cost V 3 bases and J 4 bases; bases outside gene matches: 4. The germline V gene has CDR1 MNHEY and CDR2 SMNVEV (reference sequence). The CDR3 spells CASSLSSGRYEQYF. The DNA of the CDR3 is TGTGCCAGCAGTTTGAGTAGCGGGAGATACGAGCAGTACTTC.

The chain links TRBV3-1 (or the pseudogene TRBV3-2) to TRBJ1-1; 8 nucleotides match TRBD1. Germline V gives CDR1 LGHDT, CDR2 YNNKEL (reference sequence). J lost 4 bases, V lost 1 base, and 2 bases had no gene match. This CDR3 comprises 14 residues. The CDR3 sequence is CASSQGTGSTEAFF. The CDR3 DNA follows: TGTGCCAGCAGCCAAGGGACAGGGAGCACTGAAGCTTTCTTT.

V is TRBV7-2 and J is TRBJ1-2; 8 bases are a match to TRBD1. The CDR3 covers 15 residues. Germline loops: CDR1 SGHTA, CDR2 FQGNSA. Trimming cost V 1 base and J 4 bases; bases outside gene matches: 5. The CDR3 nucleotides read TGTGCCAGCAGCTTAGGCAGGGGGCGAGTCTATGGCTACACCTTC. It codes for CASSLGRGRVYGYTF.

This clone was seen repeatedly, ten times or more. The gene calls are TRBV5-4 and TRBJ1-5; possibly TRBD1 for D (6 bases). The CDR3 covers 15 residues. Deletions cut 0 bases from V and 5 bases from J, with 12 bases between. The germline CDR1 and CDR2 sequences are SGHNT and YYREEE (reference sequence). The CDR3 DNA is TGTGCCAGCAGCTTGGGAGGGAACAGGGATCAGCCCCAGCATTTT. The encoded protein is CASSLGGNRDQPQHF.

The chain couples TRBV7-9 to TRBJ1-2; D gene ambiguous. Germline V gives CDR1 SEHNR, CDR2 FQNEAQ (reference sequence). The V end was cut by 4 bases, the J end by 5 bases, with 11 bases between. The CDR3 length is 13 residues. The CDR3 sequence: CASSSTTKYGYTF. The DNA of the CDR3 is TGTGCCAGCAGCTCGACAACGAAATATGGCTACACCTTC. Complete variable domain (other parts from reference TRBV7-9 and TRBJ1-2): DTGVSQNPRHKITKRGQNVTFRCDPISEHNRLYWYRQTLGQGPEFLTYFQNEAQLEKSRLLSDRFSAERPKGSFSTLEIQRTEQGDSAMYLCASSSTTKYGYTFGSGTRLTVV.

This chain joins TRBV13 and TRBJ1-1; 7 nucleotides line up with TRBD1. Trimming cost V 3 bases and J 9 bases; bases outside gene matches: 13. CDR3 length: 15 amino acids. Germline assignment: CDR1 PRHDT and CDR2 FYEKMQ (reference sequence). This CDR3 is CASSFTRQGTFKAFF. In DNA form, the CDR3 reads TGTGCCAGCAGCTTCACCCGACAGGGAACCTTTAAAGCTTTCTTT.

This sequence joins TRBV28 and TRBJ2-7, with 8 bases identical to TRBD2. The CDR3 loop spans 15 amino acids. Germline-derived CDR1 and CDR2 are MDHEN and SYDVKM. The V segment lost 5 bases and the J segment 3 bases; nucleotides outside the gene matches: 9. CDR3 nucleotide sequence: TGTGCCAGCAGTATTTTAGCGGGGACCCACTACGAGCAGTACTTC. Its protein is CASSILAGTHYEQYF.

The chain links TRBV6-2 or TRBV6-3 to TRBJ2-4; 7 nucleotides match TRBD1. Germline V gene lookup returns CDR1 MNHEY and CDR2 SVGEGT. The V gene end was trimmed by 0 bases and the J gene end by 0 bases; junction bases not matched to a gene: 14. The CDR3 totals 20 residues. The CDR3 DNA follows: TGTGCCAGCAGTTACTCCGCCGGGACAGAGATTCGGTTAGCCAAAAACATTCAGTACTTC. Translating it yields CASSYSAGTEIRLAKNIQYF.

The rearrangement joins TRBV5-1 to TRBJ2-7, with 9 bases lining up with TRBD1. The CDR3 length is 16 residues. CDR1 and CDR2 from the germline V gene are SGHRS and YFSETQ. The V and J ends lost 4 bases and 3 bases, in that order; junction bases with no gene match: 11. The CDR3 DNA reads as TGCGCCAGCAGCCCCCAGCCCGGGACAGGGATCTACGAGCAGTACTTC. It codes for CASSPQPGTGIYEQYF.

The gene calls are TRBV2 and TRBJ2-7; perhaps TRBD1 as D (5 bases). This CDR3 comprises 14 residues. The germline V and J ends were trimmed by 2 bases and 2 bases, with 10 bases remaining between them. The V gene's germline CDR1 is SNHLY and CDR2 FYNNEI. CDR3 region: CASSELQGTYEQYF. The DNA of the CDR3 is TGTGCCAGCAGTGAACTGCAGGGAACCTACGAGCAGTACTTC.

The rearrangement uses TRBV2 and TRBJ2-5, with D possibly TRBD2 on 6 matching bases. This CDR3 has 15 residues. Trimming pared 6 bases from V and 7 bases from J, leaving 21 bases between. The V gene's germline CDR1 is SNHLY and CDR2 FYNNEI. Here the CDR3 reads CASRDLGGEGLTQYF. The CDR3 DNA follows: TGTGCCAGCAGGGACTTGGGGGGAGAAGGGTTGACCCAGTACTTC.

The chain uses TRBV7-9 and TRBJ1-4; D gene uncertain. This CDR3 is built from 13 residues. Germline lookup yields CDR1 SEHNR and CDR2 FQNEAQ (reference sequence). V was pared by 1 base and J by 8 bases, with 8 bases between. CDR3 DNA: TGTGCCAGCAGCTTAGGGGTGGGCGAAAAACTGTTTTTT. Translating gives CASSLGVGEKLFF.

The chain links TRBV28 to TRBJ2-2, with 8 bases lining up with TRBD2. Trimming cost V 2 bases and J 5 bases; bases outside gene matches: 7. The CDR3 extends over 16 amino acids. CDR1 MDHEN and CDR2 SYDVKM come from the germline V gene. The CDR3 reads CASSLLPAGDTGELFF. The CDR3 nucleotides read TGTGCCAGCAGTTTACTTCCAGCGGGGGATACCGGGGAGCTGTTTTTT.

CDR3 loop: CASSELGRGSPLHF. The CDR3 region has the DNA TGCGCCAGCAGTGAGTTAGGCAGGGGGTCACCCCTCCACTTT. The genes are TRBV10-2 and TRBJ1-6; 7 positions agree with TRBD1. The J segment lost 10 bases and the V segment lost 1 base, leaving 4 bases of the junction unmatched. Germline values: CDR1 WSHSY, CDR2 SAAADI. This CDR3 contains 14 residues.

The chain uses TRBV3-1 (or the pseudogene TRBV3-2) and TRBJ2-2; 7 bases match TRBD1. The CDR3 has 15 amino acids. CDR1 LGHDT and CDR2 YNNKEL come from the germline V gene (reference sequence). The J segment lost 6 bases and the V segment lost 0 bases, leaving 4 bases of the junction unmatched. The CDR3 DNA reads TGTGCCAGCAGCCAAGACAGGGGGTTTGCCGGGGAGCTGTTTTTT. It encodes CASSQDRGFAGELFF.

This rearrangement joins TRBV5-4 to TRBJ1-2; perhaps TRBD1 as D (6 bases). Per germline, CDR1 SGHNT and CDR2 YYREEE (reference sequence). This CDR3 has 13 residues. V lost 4 bases to trimming and J lost 8 bases, with 15 bases between them. CDR3 residues: CASSQAGVKGYTF. The CDR3 nucleotides are TGTGCCAGCAGCCAAGCAGGGGTAAAAGGCTACACCTTC.